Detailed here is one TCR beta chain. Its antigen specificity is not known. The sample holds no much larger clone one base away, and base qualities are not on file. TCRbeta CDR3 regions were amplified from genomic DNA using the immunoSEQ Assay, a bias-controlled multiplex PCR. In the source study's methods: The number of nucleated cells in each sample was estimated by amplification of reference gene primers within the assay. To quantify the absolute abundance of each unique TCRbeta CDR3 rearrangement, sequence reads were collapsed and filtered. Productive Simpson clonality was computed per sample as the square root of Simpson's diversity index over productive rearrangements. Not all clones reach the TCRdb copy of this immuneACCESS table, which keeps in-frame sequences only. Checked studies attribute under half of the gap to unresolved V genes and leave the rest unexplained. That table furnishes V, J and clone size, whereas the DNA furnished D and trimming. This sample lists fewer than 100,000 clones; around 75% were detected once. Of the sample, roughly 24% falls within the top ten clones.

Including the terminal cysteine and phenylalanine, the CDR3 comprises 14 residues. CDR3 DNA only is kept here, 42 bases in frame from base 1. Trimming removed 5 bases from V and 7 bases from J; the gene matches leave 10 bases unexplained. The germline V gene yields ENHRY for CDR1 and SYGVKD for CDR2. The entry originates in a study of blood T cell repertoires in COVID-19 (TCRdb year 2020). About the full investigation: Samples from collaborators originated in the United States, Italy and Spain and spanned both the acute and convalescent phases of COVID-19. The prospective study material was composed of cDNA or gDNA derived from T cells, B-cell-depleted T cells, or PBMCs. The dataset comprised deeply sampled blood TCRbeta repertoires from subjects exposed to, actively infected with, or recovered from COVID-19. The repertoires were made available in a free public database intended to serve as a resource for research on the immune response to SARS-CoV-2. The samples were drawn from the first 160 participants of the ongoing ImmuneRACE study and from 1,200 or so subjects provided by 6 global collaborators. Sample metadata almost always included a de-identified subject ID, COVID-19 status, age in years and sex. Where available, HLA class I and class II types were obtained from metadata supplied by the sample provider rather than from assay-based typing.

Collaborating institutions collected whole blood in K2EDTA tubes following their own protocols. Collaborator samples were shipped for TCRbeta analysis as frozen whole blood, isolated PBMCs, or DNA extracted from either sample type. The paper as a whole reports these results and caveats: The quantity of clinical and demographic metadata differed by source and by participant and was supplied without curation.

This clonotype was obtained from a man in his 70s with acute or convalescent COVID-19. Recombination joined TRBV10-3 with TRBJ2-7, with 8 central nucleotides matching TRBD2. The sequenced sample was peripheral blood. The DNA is TGTGCCATCAGTCAAGGGCTAGCGGGCCGGGAGCAGTACTTC. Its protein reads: CAISQGLAGREQYF.